This T cell receptor beta chain was sequenced in a study of post-analysis software for immune sequencing data. Overall study: There were relapsing-remitting, secondary progressive and progressive-relapsing multiple sclerosis among the disease courses included. Findings of the study overall: Patients used about five TRBV segments, including TRBV5-6, TRBV5-1 and TRBV20-1, more often than controls. Controls had significantly higher normalized Chao1 diversity than multiple sclerosis patients.

As regards this clonotype: Its antigen is not known.

Unique-molecular-identifier-tagged TCR beta cDNA libraries were used. The source material, 1 to 10 million T cells, gave rise to 500,000 or so cDNA molecules. In TCRdb, the PCR reads were re-called with MiXCR into one record per CDR3 protein. Altogether roughly 730,000 distinct CDR3 sequences are present, about 32% being singletons, with the ten largest covering 0.55% to 0.65%. V was clipped by 4 bases and J by 0 bases; unmatched bases: 16. Germline V gene lookup returns CDR1 DFQATT and CDR2 SNEGSKA (reference sequence). This CDR3 has 20 amino acids. This TCR came from a girl aged 10-17 years with multiple sclerosis. Sequencing input: blood. V and J are TRBV20-1 and TRBJ2-2; 11 bases agree with TRBD1. The CDR3 DNA reads as TGCAGTGCTAAAACTCAACTCAGGACAGGGGGCTTCGCGAACACCGGGGAGCTGTTTTTT. As protein: CSAKTQLRTGGFANTGELFF.